This T cell receptor beta chain was profiled in a study of blood T cell repertoires in COVID-19 (dated by TCRdb to the early 2020s). About the study as a whole: Samples covering the acute and convalescent phases of COVID-19 were provided by collaborators in the United States, Italy and Spain. The material from the prospective study consisted of cDNA or gDNA derived from T cells, B-cell-depleted T cells, or PBMCs. Deeply sampled blood TCRbeta repertoires from subjects exposed to, actively infected with, or recovered from COVID-19 were included in the dataset. The repertoires were released in a freely available public database intended as a resource for research on the immune response to SARS-CoV-2. Samples came from the ongoing ImmuneRACE study (first 160 participants) plus 1,254 subjects from 6 global collaborators. A de-identified subject ID, COVID-19 status, age in years and sex were almost always included in the sample metadata. HLA class I and class II types, where available, came from metadata supplied by the sample provider rather than from assay-based typing.

From the germline V gene, CDR1 is SGHNT and CDR2 is YENEEA. From its cysteine to its phenylalanine, the CDR3 spans 14 amino acids. The kept DNA is CDR3 alone, 42 bases in frame from the first base. V is clipped by 6 bases and J by 5 bases, and the sequence between their germline boundaries is 15 bases long. Study-wide conclusions, independent of this receptor: The amount of clinical and demographic metadata varied by source and participant and was provided uncurated.

Comments on this clone: Its antigen target is currently unknown. The record has no base qualities; no much larger clone is one base away.

TCRbeta CDR3 regions were amplified from genomic DNA using the immunoSEQ Assay, a bias-controlled multiplex PCR. The source study handled its data this way. The number of nucleated cells in each sample was estimated by amplification of reference gene primers within the assay. To quantify the absolute abundance of each unique TCRbeta CDR3 rearrangement, sequence reads were collapsed and filtered. Productive Simpson clonality was computed per sample as the square root of Simpson's diversity index over productive rearrangements. Not all clones reach the TCRdb copy of this immuneACCESS table, which keeps in-frame sequences only. Checked studies attribute under half of the gap to unresolved V genes and leave the rest unexplained. That table is the source of V, J and clone size, and D and trimming were worked out from the DNA. This sample comprises 95,000 to 110,000 clones, just over 90% of them detected only once. The ten largest clonotypes hold 1% to 1.5% of the sample.

Whole blood was collected in K2EDTA tubes by collaborating institutions according to the institutions' own protocols. Collaborator samples were shipped for TCRbeta analysis as frozen whole blood, isolated PBMCs, or DNA extracted from either sample type. The chain uses TRBV11-3 and TRBJ2-3; the D gene assignment is ambiguous. The sequence came from a woman in her twenties or thirties with acute or convalescent COVID-19. The specimen was peripheral blood. The encoded CDR3 is CASRPRFSEDTQYF. The nucleotide sequence is TGTGCCAGCAGGCCTAGGTTTTCGGAAGATACGCAGTATTTT. The entire variable domain, with the stretches around the CDR3 drawn from the reference TRBV11-3 and TRBJ2-3 proteins, is EAGVVQSPRYKIIEKKQPVAFWCNPISGHNTLYWYLQNLGQGPELLIRYENEEAVDDSQLPKDRFSAERLKGVDSTLKIQPAELGDSAVYLCASRPRFSEDTQYFGPGTRLTVL.